The next 13 T cell receptor beta chains were all read from a single sample in a study of T cell responses to AZD1222 COVID-19 vaccine. Repertoires were generated with immunoSEQ multiplex PCR, while TCRdb's copy carries only in-frame clones and drops some. This sample yields 130,000 to 150,000 clones, of which around 88% are seen a single time; more than 3% belongs to the top ten. The sample consisted of peripheral blood, taken on day 0 of MenACWY control vaccination. The receptors here all came from an adult in good health.

The chain recombines TRBV28 with TRBJ1-2; D gene unclear. The CDR3 contains 14 residues. The germline gives CDR1 MDHEN, CDR2 SYDVKM. With 7 bases removed from V and 5 bases from J, the gap between germline ends came to 17 bases. CDR3 nucleotides: TGTGCCAGCACCCGACGGCGGGGAGAATATGGCTACACCTTC. Its protein is CASTRRRGEYGYTF.

J is TRBJ1-2 and V is TRBV12-5; 8 bases line up with TRBD1. Germline assignment: CDR1 LGHNT and CDR2 FRNRAP. V shed 6 bases, J shed 4 bases, and the junction held 7 bases outside the gene matches. This CDR3 spans 14 amino acids. The CDR3 bases are TGTGCTAGTGGCCTCGACAGGGGTATCTATGGCTACACCTTC. This sequence encodes CASGLDRGIYGYTF. Supplemented by reference TRBV12-5 and TRBJ1-2, the full variable domain reads DARVTQTPRHKVTEMGQEVTMRCQPILGHNTVFWYRQTMMQGLELLAYFRNRAPLDDSGMPKDRFSAEMPDATLATLKIQPSEPRDSAVYFCASGLDRGIYGYTFGSGTRLTVV.

The chain uses TRBV6-2 or TRBV6-3 and TRBJ1-5, with TRBD1 as a possible D gene (6 bases). The V gene's germline CDR1 is MNHEY and CDR2 SVGEGT. There are 15 residues in the CDR3. Trimming left V 4 bases short and J 7 bases short, with 17 bases between. The CDR3 region has the DNA TGTGCCAGCAGTTCGGGGGGCGCCGGCTCGCAGCCCCAGCATTTT. It translates to CASSSGGAGSQPQHF.

The rearrangement links TRBV6-4 to TRBJ1-2; the D gene is possibly TRBD1 (6 bases). The germline CDR1 and CDR2 sequences are MRHNA and SNTAGT. V lost 11 bases and J 1 base, leaving 14 bases between the germline ends. CDR3 size: 13 residues. The DNA for the CDR3 is TGTGCCGCAGGGACACCGGGTAACTATGGCTACACCTTC. Its translation: CAAGTPGNYGYTF.

This chain links TRBV19 with TRBJ1-1; D perhaps matches TRBD1 (5 bases). The germline CDR1 and CDR2 sequences are LNHDA and SQIVND (reference sequence). The CDR3 length is 16 residues. V was trimmed by 2 bases and J by 0 bases, leaving 13 bases between them. CDR3 DNA: TGTGCCAGTAGTATAAACCGACAGACGGTGAACACTGAAGCTTTCTTT. Its translation: CASSINRQTVNTEAFF.

The rearrangement uses TRBV4-1 and TRBJ2-2; possible D gene TRBD2, 5 bases. V was shortened by 2 bases and J by 6 bases, with 10 bases between the two germline ends. From germline, CDR1 is MGHRA and CDR2 YSYEKL. The CDR3 length is 14 residues. This CDR3 reads CASSQSGGPGELFF. CDR3 coding DNA: TGCGCCAGCAGCCAATCCGGAGGTCCCGGGGAGCTGTTTTTT.

This clone was picked up one time. This chain joins TRBV6-2 or TRBV6-3 and TRBJ1-1; no firm D call. Looked up from germline, CDR1 is MNHEY and CDR2 is SVGEGT. V lost 0 bases and J 8 bases, leaving 7 bases between the germline ends. The CDR3 is 12 amino acids. DNA for the CDR3: TGTGCCAGCAGTTACTCCCTCAGGGAAGCTTTCTTT. Encoded protein: CASSYSLREAFF.

The rearrangement joins TRBV11-3 to TRBJ2-7, with 7 bases that match TRBD2. The CDR3 has 11 amino acids. V lost 4 bases, J lost 6 bases, and 0 bases stayed unmatched. CDR1 is SGHNT, CDR2 YENEEA, per germline. The CDR3, as DNA: TGTGCCAGCAGCTGGGAGGGCGAGCAGTACTTC. Translating it yields CASSWEGEQYF.

The gene calls are TRBV5-1 and TRBJ2-1, with TRBD2 identical over 14 bases. Germline CDR1 and CDR2: SGHRS and YFSETQ. The CDR3 covers 16 residues. J lost 8 bases, V lost 1 base, and 5 bases had no gene match. The CDR3: CASSLPMTSGRDEQFF. CDR3 sequence (DNA): TGCGCCAGCAGCTTGCCTATGACTAGCGGGAGGGATGAGCAGTTCTTC.

The chain has TRBV11-3 and TRBJ2-7; 7 bases match TRBD2. The CDR3 has 15 residues. Trimming removed 2 bases from V and 0 bases from J; junction bases left unmatched: 4. Germline-derived CDR1 and CDR2 are SGHNT and YENEEA. The CDR3 loop reads CASSLTSGASYEQYF. The CDR3 DNA sequence: TGTGCCAGCAGCTTAACCAGCGGGGCCTCCTACGAGCAGTACTTC.

The J gene is TRBJ2-1, the V gene TRBV7-8; 8 bases align to TRBD1. V lost 5 bases and J lost 2; bases outside the gene matches: 11. The CDR3 covers 17 residues. Germline V gene lookup returns CDR1 SGHVS and CDR2 FQNEAQ. In DNA, the CDR3 is TGTGCCAGCAGCCCCGGGTCCGGGACAGGAGCCTACAATGAGCAGTTCTTC. Protein product: CASSPGSGTGAYNEQFF.

V is TRBV6-5 and J is TRBJ2-7; TRBD1 matches 7 bases. There are 14 residues in the CDR3. Germline trimming cut 6 bases from V and 5 bases from J; bases unmatched to any gene: 10. Germline CDR1 is MNHEY and CDR2 is SVGAGI. The DNA of the CDR3 is TGTGCCAGCAGGATGCTCGGGACAGCTAACGAGCAGTACTTC. As protein: CASRMLGTANEQYF.

The J gene is TRBJ2-5, the V gene TRBV5-1; TRBD2 matches at 9 bases. The V and J ends lost 2 bases and 5 bases, in that order; junction bases with no gene match: 7. The CDR3 spans 15 residues. Per germline, CDR1 SGHRS and CDR2 YFSETQ. The CDR3 spells CASSLAGGTYETQYF. DNA for the CDR3: TGCGCCAGCAGCTTAGCGGGAGGCACCTATGAGACCCAGTACTTC.